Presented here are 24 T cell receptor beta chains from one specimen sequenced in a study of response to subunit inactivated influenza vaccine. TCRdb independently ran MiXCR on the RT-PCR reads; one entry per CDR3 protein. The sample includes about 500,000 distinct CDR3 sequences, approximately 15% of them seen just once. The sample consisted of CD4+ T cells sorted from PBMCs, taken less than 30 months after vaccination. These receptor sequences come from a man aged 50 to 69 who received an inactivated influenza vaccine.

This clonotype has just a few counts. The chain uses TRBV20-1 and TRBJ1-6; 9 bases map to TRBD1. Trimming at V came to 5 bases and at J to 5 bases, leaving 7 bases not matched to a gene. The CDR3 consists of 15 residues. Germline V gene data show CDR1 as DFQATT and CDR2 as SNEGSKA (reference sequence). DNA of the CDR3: TGCAGTGCTGGATTGACAGGGGGTAATAATTCACCCCTCCACTTT. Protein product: CSAGLTGGNNSPLHF.

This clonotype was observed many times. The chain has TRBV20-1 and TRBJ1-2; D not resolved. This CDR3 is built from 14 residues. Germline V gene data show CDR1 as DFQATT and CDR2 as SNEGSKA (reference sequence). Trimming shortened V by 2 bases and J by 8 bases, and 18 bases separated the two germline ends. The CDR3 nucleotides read TGCAGTGCTAGACCTCTTACCCCAGGTTACGGCTACACCTTC. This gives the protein CSARPLTPGYGYTF.

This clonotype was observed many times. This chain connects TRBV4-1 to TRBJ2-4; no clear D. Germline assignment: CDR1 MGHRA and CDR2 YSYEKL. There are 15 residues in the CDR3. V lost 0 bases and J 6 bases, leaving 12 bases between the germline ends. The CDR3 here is CASSQDSAELNIQYF. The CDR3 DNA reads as TGCGCCAGCAGCCAAGATTCGGCGGAGCTAAACATTCAGTACTTC.

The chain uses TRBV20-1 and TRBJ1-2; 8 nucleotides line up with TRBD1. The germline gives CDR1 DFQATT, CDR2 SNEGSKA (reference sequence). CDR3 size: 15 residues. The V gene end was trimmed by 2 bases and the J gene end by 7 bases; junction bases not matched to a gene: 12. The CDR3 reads CSARKLQGAGGGYTF. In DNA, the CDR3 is TGCAGTGCTAGAAAGCTTCAGGGGGCCGGTGGTGGCTACACCTTC.

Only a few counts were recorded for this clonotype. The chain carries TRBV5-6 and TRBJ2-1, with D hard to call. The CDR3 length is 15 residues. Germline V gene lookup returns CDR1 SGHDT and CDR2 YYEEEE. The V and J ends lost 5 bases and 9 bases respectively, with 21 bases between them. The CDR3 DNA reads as TGTGCCAGCAGGATGGAAATCCGAGCCGAGGCTGAGCAGTTCTTC. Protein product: CASRMEIRAEAEQFF.

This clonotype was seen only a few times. For the CDR3, the DNA is TGCAGTGCTACCCCACCGGGACAGGGAAAAAATGAGCAGTTCTTC. Its translation is CSATPPGQGKNEQFF. The gene calls are TRBV20-1 and TRBJ2-1; 9 bases are a match to TRBD1. The CDR3 length is 15 residues. V was clipped by 4 bases and J by 7 bases; unmatched bases: 11. CDR1 DFQATT and CDR2 SNEGSKA come from the germline V gene (reference sequence).

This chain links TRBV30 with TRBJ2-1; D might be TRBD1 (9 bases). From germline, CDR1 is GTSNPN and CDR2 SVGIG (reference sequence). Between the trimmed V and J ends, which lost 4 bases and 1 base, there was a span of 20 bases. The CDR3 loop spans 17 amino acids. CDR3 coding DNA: TGTGCCTGGATCAACGGGAGGGACAGGGCATCCTACAATGAGCAGTTCTTC. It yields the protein CAWINGRDRASYNEQFF.

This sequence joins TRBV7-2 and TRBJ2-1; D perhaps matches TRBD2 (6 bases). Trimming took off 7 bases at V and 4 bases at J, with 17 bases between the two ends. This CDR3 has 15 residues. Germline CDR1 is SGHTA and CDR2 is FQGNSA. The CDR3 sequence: CASTWRGGRYNEQFF. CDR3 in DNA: TGTGCCAGCACCTGGAGGGGTGGACGTTACAATGAGCAGTTCTTC.

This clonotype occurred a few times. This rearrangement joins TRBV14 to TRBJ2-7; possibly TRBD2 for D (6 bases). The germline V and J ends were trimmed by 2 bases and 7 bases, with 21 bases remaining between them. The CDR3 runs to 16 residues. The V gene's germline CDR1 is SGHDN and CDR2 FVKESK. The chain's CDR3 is CASSQKPWGESGEQYF. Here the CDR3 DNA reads TGTGCCAGCAGCCAAAAACCCTGGGGGGAGTCGGGTGAGCAGTACTTC. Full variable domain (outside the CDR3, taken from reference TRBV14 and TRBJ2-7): EAGVTQFPSHSVIEKGQTVTLRCDPISGHDNLYWYRRVMGKEIKFLLHFVKESKQDESGMPNNRFLAERTGGTYSTLKVQPAELEDSGVYFCASSQKPWGESGEQYFGPGTRLTVT.

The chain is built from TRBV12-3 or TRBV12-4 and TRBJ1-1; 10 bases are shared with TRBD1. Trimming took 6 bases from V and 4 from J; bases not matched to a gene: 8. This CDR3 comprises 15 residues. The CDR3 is CASRQLWTGGTEAFF. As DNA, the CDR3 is TGTGCCAGCAGACAACTATGGACAGGGGGCACTGAAGCTTTCTTT.

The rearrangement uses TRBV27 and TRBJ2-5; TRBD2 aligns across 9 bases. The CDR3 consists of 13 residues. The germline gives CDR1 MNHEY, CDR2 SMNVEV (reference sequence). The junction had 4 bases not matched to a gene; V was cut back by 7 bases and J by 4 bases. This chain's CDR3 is CASKLAGRETQYF. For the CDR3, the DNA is TGTGCCAGCAAGCTAGCGGGACGAGAGACCCAGTACTTC.

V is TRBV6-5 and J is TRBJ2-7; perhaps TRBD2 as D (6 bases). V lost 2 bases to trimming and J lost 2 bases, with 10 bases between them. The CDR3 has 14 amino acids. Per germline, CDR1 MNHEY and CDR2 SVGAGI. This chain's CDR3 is CASSYGGKAYEQYF. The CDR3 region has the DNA TGTGCCAGCAGTTACGGGGGGAAGGCCTACGAGCAGTACTTC.

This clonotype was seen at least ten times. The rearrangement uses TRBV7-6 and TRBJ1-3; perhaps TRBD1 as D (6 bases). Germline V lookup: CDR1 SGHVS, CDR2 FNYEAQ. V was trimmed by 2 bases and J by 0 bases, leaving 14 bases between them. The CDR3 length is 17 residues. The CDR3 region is CASSLQQGAHSGNTIYF. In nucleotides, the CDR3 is TGTGCCAGCAGCTTACAACAGGGTGCCCACTCTGGAAACACCATATATTTT.

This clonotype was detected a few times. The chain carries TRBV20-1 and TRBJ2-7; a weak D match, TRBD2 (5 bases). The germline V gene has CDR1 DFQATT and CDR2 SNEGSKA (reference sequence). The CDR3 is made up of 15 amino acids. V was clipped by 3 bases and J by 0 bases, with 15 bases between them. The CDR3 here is CSASSVAFSSYEQYF. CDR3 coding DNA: TGCAGTGCTAGTAGCGTTGCCTTTAGCTCCTACGAGCAGTACTTC.

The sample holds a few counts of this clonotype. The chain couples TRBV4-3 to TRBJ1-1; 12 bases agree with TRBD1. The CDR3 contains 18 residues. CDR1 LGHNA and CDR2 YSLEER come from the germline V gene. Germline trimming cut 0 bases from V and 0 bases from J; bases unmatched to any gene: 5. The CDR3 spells CASSQDLGQGALNTEAFF. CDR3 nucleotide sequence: TGCGCCAGCAGCCAAGATTTGGGACAGGGGGCATTGAACACTGAAGCTTTCTTT.

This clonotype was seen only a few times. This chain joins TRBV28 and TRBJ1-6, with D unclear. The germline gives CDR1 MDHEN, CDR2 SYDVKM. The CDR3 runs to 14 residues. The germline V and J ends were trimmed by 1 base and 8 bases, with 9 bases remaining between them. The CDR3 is CASSLSGRHSPLHF. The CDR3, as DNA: TGTGCCAGCAGTTTATCCGGGAGGCATTCACCCCTCCACTTT. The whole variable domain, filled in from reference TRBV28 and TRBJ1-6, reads DVKVTQSSRYLVKRTGEKVFLECVQDMDHENMFWYRQDPGLGLRLIYFSYDVKMKEKGDIPEGYSVSREKKERFSLILESASTNQTSMYLCASSLSGRHSPLHFGNGTRLTVT.

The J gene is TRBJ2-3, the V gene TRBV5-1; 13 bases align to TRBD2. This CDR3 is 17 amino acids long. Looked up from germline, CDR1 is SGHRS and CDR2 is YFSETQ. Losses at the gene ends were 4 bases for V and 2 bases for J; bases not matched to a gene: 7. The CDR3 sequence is CASSLTGLAGVTDTQYF. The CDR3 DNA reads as TGCGCCAGCAGCCTAACCGGACTAGCGGGAGTCACAGATACGCAGTATTTT.

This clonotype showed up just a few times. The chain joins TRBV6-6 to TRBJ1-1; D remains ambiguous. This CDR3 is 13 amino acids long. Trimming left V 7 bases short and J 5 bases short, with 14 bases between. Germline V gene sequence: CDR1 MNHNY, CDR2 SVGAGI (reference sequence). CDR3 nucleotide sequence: TGTGCCAGCATTGAGACGCCGGGAACTGAAGCTTTCTTT. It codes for CASIETPGTEAFF.

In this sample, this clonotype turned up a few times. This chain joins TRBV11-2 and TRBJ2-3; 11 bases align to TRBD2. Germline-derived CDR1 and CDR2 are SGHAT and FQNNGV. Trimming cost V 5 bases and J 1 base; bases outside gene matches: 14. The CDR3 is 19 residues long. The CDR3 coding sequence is TGTGCCAGCAGCACGACTAGCGGGGTGACAGAGCCTGGCACAGATACGCAGTATTTT. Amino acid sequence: CASSTTSGVTEPGTDTQYF.

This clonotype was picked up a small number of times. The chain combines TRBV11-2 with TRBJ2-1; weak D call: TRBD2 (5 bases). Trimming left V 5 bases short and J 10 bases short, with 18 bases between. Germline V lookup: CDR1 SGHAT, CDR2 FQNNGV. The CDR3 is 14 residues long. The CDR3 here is CASSPSGTFNEQFF. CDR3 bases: TGTGCCAGCAGCCCCTCGGGAACCTTCAACGAGCAGTTCTTC.

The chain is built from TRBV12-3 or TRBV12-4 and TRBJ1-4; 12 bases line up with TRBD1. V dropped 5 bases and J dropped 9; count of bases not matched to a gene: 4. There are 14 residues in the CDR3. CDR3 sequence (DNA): TGTGCCAGCAGTACAGGGACAGGGGGCAAAAAACTGTTTTTT. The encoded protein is CASSTGTGGKKLFF.

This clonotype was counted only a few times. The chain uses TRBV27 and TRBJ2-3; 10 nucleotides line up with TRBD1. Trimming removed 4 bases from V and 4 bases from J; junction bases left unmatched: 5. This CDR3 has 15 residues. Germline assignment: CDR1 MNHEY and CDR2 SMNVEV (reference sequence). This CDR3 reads CASSSDRGPADTQYF. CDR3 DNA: TGTGCCAGCAGTTCAGACAGGGGGCCTGCAGATACGCAGTATTTT.

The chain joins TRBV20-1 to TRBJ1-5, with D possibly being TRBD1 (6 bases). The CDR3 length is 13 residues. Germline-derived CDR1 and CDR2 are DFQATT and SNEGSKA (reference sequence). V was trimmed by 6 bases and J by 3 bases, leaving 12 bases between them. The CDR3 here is CSAPDRDNQPQHF. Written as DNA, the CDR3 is TGCAGTGCCCCGGACAGAGACAATCAGCCCCAGCATTTT.

The DNA of the CDR3 is TGCAGTGCTAGTGGAGTGAGTTCGGGCTCCTACGAGCAGTACTTC. Protein: CSASGVSSGSYEQYF. The chain links TRBV20-1 to TRBJ2-7; unclear D gene. Germline V lookup: CDR1 DFQATT, CDR2 SNEGSKA (reference sequence). V shed 3 bases and J shed 0 bases, with 15 bases lying between them. The CDR3 is 15 amino acids.